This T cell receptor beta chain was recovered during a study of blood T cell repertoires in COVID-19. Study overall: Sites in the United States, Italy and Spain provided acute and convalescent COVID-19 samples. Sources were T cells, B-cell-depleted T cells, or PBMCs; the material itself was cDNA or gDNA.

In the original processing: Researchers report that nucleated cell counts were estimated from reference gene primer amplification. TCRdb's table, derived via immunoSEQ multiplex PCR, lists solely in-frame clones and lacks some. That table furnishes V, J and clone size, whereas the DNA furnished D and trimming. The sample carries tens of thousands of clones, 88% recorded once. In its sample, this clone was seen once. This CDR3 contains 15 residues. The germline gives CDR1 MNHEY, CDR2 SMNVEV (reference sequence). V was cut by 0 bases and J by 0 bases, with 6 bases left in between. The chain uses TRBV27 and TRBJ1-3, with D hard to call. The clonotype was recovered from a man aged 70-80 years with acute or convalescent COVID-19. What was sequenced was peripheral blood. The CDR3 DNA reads TGTGCCAGCAGTTTATCCCCAGACTCTGGAAACACCATATATTTT. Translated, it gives CASSLSPDSGNTIYF.